This T cell receptor (beta chain) came from a study of T cells in localized non-small cell lung cancer. The CDR3 has 15 residues. V gave up 0 bases and J gave up 2 bases, with 10 bases separating them. Per the germline V gene, CDR1 is SGHNT and CDR2 is YYREEE (reference sequence). Concerning this clone itself: What it binds is not known.

The data were produced by immunoSEQ multiplex PCR, yet TCRdb's version contains in-frame clones alone and is incomplete. The repertoire holds 38,000 or so clones, with 75% to 90% as singletons. Findings and caveats of the study: Adjacent lung exhibited a median of 57 among the 100 most abundant tumor clones. Overall survival was longer when the density of T cells in the blood was higher. Maximal T cell clonality occurred in uninvolved adjacent lung, with tumor ranking below it.

This rearrangement joins TRBV5-4 to TRBJ2-3; D could derive from TRBD1 or TRBD2 (5 bases each). The sequenced sample was peripheral blood mononuclear cells, obtained before any cancer treatment. This sequence was found in a male donor at least 60 years old with stage II lung adenocarcinoma. Written as DNA, the CDR3 is TGTGCCAGCAGCTTGGCCACTGGGACCACAGATACGCAGTATTTT. Translating it yields CASSLATGTTDTQYF.